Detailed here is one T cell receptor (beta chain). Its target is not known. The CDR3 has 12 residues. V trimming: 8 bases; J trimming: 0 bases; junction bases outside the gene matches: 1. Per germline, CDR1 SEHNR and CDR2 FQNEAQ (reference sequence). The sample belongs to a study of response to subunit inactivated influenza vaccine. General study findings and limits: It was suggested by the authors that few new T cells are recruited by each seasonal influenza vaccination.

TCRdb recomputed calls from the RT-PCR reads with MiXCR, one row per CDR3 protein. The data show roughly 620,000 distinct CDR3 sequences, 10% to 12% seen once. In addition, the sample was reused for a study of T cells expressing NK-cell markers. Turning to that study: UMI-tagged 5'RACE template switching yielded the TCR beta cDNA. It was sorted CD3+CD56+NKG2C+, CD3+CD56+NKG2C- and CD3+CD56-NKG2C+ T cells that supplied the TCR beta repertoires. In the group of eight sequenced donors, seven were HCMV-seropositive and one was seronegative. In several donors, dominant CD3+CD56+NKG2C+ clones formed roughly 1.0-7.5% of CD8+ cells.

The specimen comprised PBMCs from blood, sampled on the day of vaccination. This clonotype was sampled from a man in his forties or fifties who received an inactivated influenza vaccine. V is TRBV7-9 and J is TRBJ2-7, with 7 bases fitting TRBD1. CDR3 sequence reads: CASQGDSYEQYF. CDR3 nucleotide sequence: TGTGCCAGCCAGGGGGACTCCTACGAGCAGTACTTC. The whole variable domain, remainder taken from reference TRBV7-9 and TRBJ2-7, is DTGVSQNPRHKITKRGQNVTFRCDPISEHNRLYWYRQTLGQGPEFLTYFQNEAQLEKSRLLSDRFSAERPKGSFSTLEIQRTEQGDSAMYLCASQGDSYEQYFGPGTRLTVT.